This TCR beta chain was recorded in a study of Graves' ophthalmopathy and Graves' hyperthyroidism. Study-wide results and limits: It was with roughly 71% sensitivity and approximately 75% specificity that the model predicted ophthalmopathy progression.

RNA transcripts yielded amplified TCR beta CDR3 regions. HTBI-primed first-round RT-PCR preceded second-round multiplex PCR. In TCRdb, the multiplex PCR reads were re-called with MiXCR into one record per CDR3 protein. The table has a few hundred thousand distinct CDR3 sequences, more than 20% seen once. There are a few counts of this clonotype. Its matching antigen is unknown. CDR1 and CDR2 from the germline V gene are MGHRA and YSYEKL. V gave up 0 bases and J gave up 0 bases, with 6 bases separating them. CDR3 length: 14 residues. Aged 18 to 65, hyperthyroidism patients had new diagnoses of under 2 months' duration.

The sequence came from a woman younger than 35 with stable Graves' hyperthyroidism. The specimen was peripheral blood. The chain is built from TRBV4-1 and TRBJ2-7; D is undetermined. The CDR3 bases are TGCGCCAGCAGCCAAGAAACGAGCTCCTACGAGCAGTACTTC. This sequence encodes CASSQETSSYEQYF.